One TCR beta chain is described in this entry. CDR3 length equals 16 residues. Germline CDR1 is SGHVS and CDR2 is FNYEAQ. V was pared by 1 base and J by 6 bases, with 18 bases between. This sample is drawn from a study of PD-L1 blockade in urothelial cancer. Study at large: In the patient group, about 85% of the roughly 29 were males with bladder-origin urothelial cancer. The number of prior chemotherapy regimens per patient was 0 to 3. Analysis of the blood was performed 3 weeks (second dose) and 6 weeks after treatment start.

Noted time point: peripheral blood 6 weeks after treatment start. It was locally advanced or metastatic urothelial carcinoma that patients had. The repertoire was sequenced with immunoSEQ multiplex PCR; TCRdb's copy has only in-frame clones and lacks some. The table has 75,000 to 100,000 clones, around four fifths seen once. This clonotype was sampled from a man in his 70s with urothelial cancer. The rearrangement uses TRBV7-6 and TRBJ2-5, with D tentatively TRBD1 (6 bases). Sequenced material: PBMCs, taken around atezolizumab (anti-PD-L1) treatment. The CDR3 DNA follows: TGTGCCAGCAGCTTAGGGTTAGGCAGGGGAACGCAGACCCAGTACTTC. Its translation: CASSLGLGRGTQTQYF. Using reference TRBV7-6 and TRBJ2-5 for the parts outside the CDR3, the full variable domain is GAGVSQSPRYKVTKRGQDVALRCDPISGHVSLYWYRQALGQGPEFLTYFNYEAQQDKSGLPNDRFSAERPEGSISTLTIQRTEQRDSAMYRCASSLGLGRGTQTQYFGPGTRLLVL.